This is a list of T cell receptor beta chains from one sample in a study of shared clonotypes between healthy human individuals. Method: immunoSEQ multiplex PCR; TCRdb's copy keeps in-frame clones and lacks some. The sample lists roughly 680,000 clones, around 77% occurring once. Sequenced: memory CD4+ T cells sorted from blood. The receptors were sampled from a woman in her 30s in good health. Each CDR3 is given with its conserved first and last residue. The order of the fields is clone size, D gene, V gene, J gene, CDR3 DNA, CDR3 protein. The D gene is left open where the match is weak. Expanded clones are given a class, and other clones once, few, many or no size at all.

abundance: .; d_gene: TRBD1; v_gene: TRBV4-1; j_gene: TRBJ1-2; CDR3nt: TGCGCCAGCAGCCAAGCAGTGAGGGAGGGGGCCTATGGCTACACCTTC; CDR3aa: CASSQAVREGAYGYTF
abundance: .; d_gene: TRBD2; v_gene: TRBV27; j_gene: TRBJ2-3; CDR3nt: TGTGCCAGCCAACCTCTAGCGGGGCTCACAGATACGCAGTATTTT; CDR3aa: CASQPLAGLTDTQYF
abundance: .; d_gene: TRBD2; v_gene: TRBV11-2; j_gene: TRBJ2-4; CDR3nt: TGTGCCAGCAGCTCTGGTGCTAGCGGGGTTACTCTAGCCAAAAACATTCAGTACTTC; CDR3aa: CASSSGASGVTLAKNIQYF
abundance: .; d_gene: TRBD1; v_gene: TRBV6-1; j_gene: TRBJ1-2; CDR3nt: TGTGCCAGCAGTGCGGACAGGGGTTGGGGCTACACCTTC; CDR3aa: CASSADRGWGYTF
abundance: .; d_gene: .; v_gene: TRBV18; j_gene: TRBJ2-5; CDR3nt: TGTGCCAGCTCACGAACTCAGGGGGAGACCCAGTACTTC; CDR3aa: CASSRTQGETQYF
abundance: few; d_gene: .; v_gene: TRBV20-1; j_gene: TRBJ2-5; CDR3nt: TGCAGTGCTCGCATTCGGGAGACCCAGTACTTC; CDR3aa: CSARIRETQYF
abundance: many; d_gene: .; v_gene: TRBV7-3; j_gene: TRBJ1-3; CDR3nt: TGTGCCAGCAGCTTCCGTGGGGGGCCAGGAAACACCATATATTTT; CDR3aa: CASSFRGGPGNTIYF
abundance: .; d_gene: .; v_gene: TRBV9; j_gene: TRBJ2-3; CDR3nt: TGTGCCAGCAGCACCGGACAGCCAAGGGATACGCAGTATTTT; CDR3aa: CASSTGQPRDTQYF
abundance: .; d_gene: TRBD2; v_gene: TRBV11-2; j_gene: TRBJ2-5; CDR3nt: TGTGCCAGCAGGGGACTAGCGGGCTTCCAAGAGACCCAGTACTTC; CDR3aa: CASRGLAGFQETQYF
abundance: .; d_gene: TRBD2; v_gene: TRBV28; j_gene: TRBJ2-3; CDR3nt: TGTGCCAGCAGTTTCCTCGCTAGCGGGATTGGCGCAGATACGCAGTATTTT; CDR3aa: CASSFLASGIGADTQYF
abundance: .; d_gene: .; v_gene: TRBV6-6; j_gene: TRBJ2-1; CDR3nt: TGTGCCAGCAGTTACTCCGCAGGTGGAAATGAGCAGTTCTTC; CDR3aa: CASSYSAGGNEQFF
abundance: .; d_gene: TRBD1; v_gene: TRBV19; j_gene: TRBJ2-1; CDR3nt: TGTGCCAGTAGCCCCGAGACAGGGGGCAACTACAATGAGCAGTTCTTC; CDR3aa: CASSPETGGNYNEQFF
abundance: .; d_gene: .; v_gene: TRBV7-9; j_gene: TRBJ1-2; CDR3nt: TGTGCCAGCAACCTTGGGGGAGGCTATGGCTACACCTTC; CDR3aa: CASNLGGGYGYTF
abundance: .; d_gene: .; v_gene: TRBV4-1; j_gene: TRBJ2-3; CDR3nt: TGCGCCAGCAGCCAAGTGGACATGGGGTTTAGCACAGATACGCAGTATTTT; CDR3aa: CASSQVDMGFSTDTQYF
abundance: .; d_gene: .; v_gene: TRBV6-6; j_gene: TRBJ2-5; CDR3nt: TGTGCCAGCAGCCCCCGGGACCCGAGCATGACCCAGTACTTC; CDR3aa: CASSPRDPSMTQYF
abundance: .; d_gene: TRBD2; v_gene: TRBV11-3; j_gene: TRBJ2-2; CDR3nt: TGTGCCAGCAGCTTAACACTGCGACTAGCGGGAGGGCCGGGCACCGGGGAGCTGTTTTTT; CDR3aa: CASSLTLRLAGGPGTGELFF
abundance: few; d_gene: .; v_gene: TRBV28; j_gene: TRBJ2-7; CDR3nt: TGTGCCAGCAGTTCTGGGGGCGAAACCTACGAGCAGTACTTC; CDR3aa: CASSSGGETYEQYF
abundance: .; d_gene: .; v_gene: TRBV7-2; j_gene: TRBJ2-5; CDR3nt: TGTGCCAGCAGCGCCTACAGGGCGAGGGAGACCCAGTACTTC; CDR3aa: CASSAYRARETQYF
abundance: .; d_gene: TRBD2; v_gene: TRBV5-1; j_gene: TRBJ2-2; CDR3nt: TGCGCCAGCAGCCCTACGACTAGCCCTCGTCCCGGGGAGCTGTTTTTT; CDR3aa: CASSPTTSPRPGELFF
abundance: .; d_gene: .; v_gene: TRBV21-1; j_gene: TRBJ2-1; CDR3nt: TGTGCCAGCAGCCCCCCTCCCCTAGCGACATACAATGAGCAGTTCTTC; CDR3aa: CASSPPPLATYNEQFF
abundance: .; d_gene: .; v_gene: TRBV10-2; j_gene: TRBJ1-2; CDR3nt: TGCGCCAGCAGTGAGATGGGGAGATATGGCTACACCTTC; CDR3aa: CASSEMGRYGYTF
abundance: .; d_gene: .; v_gene: TRBV6-6; j_gene: TRBJ1-3; CDR3nt: TGTGCCAGCAGTCAACCAGGGAGGTCAGGAAACACCATATATTTT; CDR3aa: CASSQPGRSGNTIYF
abundance: few; d_gene: .; v_gene: TRBV18; j_gene: TRBJ2-5; CDR3nt: TGTGCCAGCTCAGTTACAGCCCAAGAGACCCAGTACTTC; CDR3aa: CASSVTAQETQYF
abundance: few; d_gene: .; v_gene: TRBV30; j_gene: TRBJ2-1; CDR3nt: TGTGCCTGGAGTGGGGGTCAGGCCAATGAGCAGTTCTTC; CDR3aa: CAWSGGQANEQFF
abundance: many; d_gene: TRBD1; v_gene: TRBV5-1; j_gene: TRBJ1-3; CDR3nt: TGCGCCAGCAGCTTAGGGGACAGGGATGGAAACACCATATATTTT; CDR3aa: CASSLGDRDGNTIYF
abundance: .; d_gene: TRBD2; v_gene: TRBV28; j_gene: TRBJ2-1; CDR3nt: TGTGCCAGTGCCGGGACTAACCCAAATGAGCAGTTCTTC; CDR3aa: CASAGTNPNEQFF
abundance: .; d_gene: TRBD1; v_gene: TRBV6-6; j_gene: TRBJ1-2; CDR3nt: TGTGCCAGCAGTAAGGGGACAGGGGGTAACTATGGCTACACCTTC; CDR3aa: CASSKGTGGNYGYTF
abundance: .; d_gene: TRBD1; v_gene: TRBV19; j_gene: TRBJ2-7; CDR3nt: TGTGCCAGTAGTATGCAGGGGGCTTACGAGCAGTACTTC; CDR3aa: CASSMQGAYEQYF
abundance: once; d_gene: TRBD2; v_gene: TRBV18; j_gene: TRBJ2-3; CDR3nt: TGTGCCAGCTCACCAGTTAGCGGGAGGAGGGATACGCAGTATTTT; CDR3aa: CASSPVSGRRDTQYF
abundance: .; d_gene: TRBD2; v_gene: TRBV7-3; j_gene: TRBJ2-1; CDR3nt: TGTGCCAGCAGCTCCGGACGGGGGACTAACTACAATGAGCAGTTCTTC; CDR3aa: CASSSGRGTNYNEQFF
abundance: .; d_gene: .; v_gene: TRBV2; j_gene: TRBJ1-1; CDR3nt: TGTGCCAGCACGATAGGGAACACTGAAGCTTTCTTT; CDR3aa: CASTIGNTEAFF
abundance: .; d_gene: TRBD2; v_gene: TRBV27; j_gene: TRBJ2-7; CDR3nt: TGTGCCAGCAGTTTATACCCTAGCGGGATAAGCGAGCAGTACTTC; CDR3aa: CASSLYPSGISEQYF
abundance: .; d_gene: .; v_gene: TRBV2; j_gene: TRBJ1-5; CDR3nt: TGTGCCAGCAGTGAGGGGGACCAGCCCCAGCATTTT; CDR3aa: CASSEGDQPQHF
abundance: .; d_gene: .; v_gene: TRBV10-3; j_gene: TRBJ1-1; CDR3nt: TGTGCCATCAGTGAGTCGGGGGAGGGAAAAACTGAAGCTTTCTTT; CDR3aa: CAISESGEGKTEAFF
abundance: .; d_gene: .; v_gene: TRBV30; j_gene: TRBJ2-1; CDR3nt: TGTGCCTGGGACAGGATAACCTACAATGAGCAGTTCTTC; CDR3aa: CAWDRITYNEQFF
abundance: once; d_gene: .; v_gene: TRBV18; j_gene: TRBJ1-1; CDR3nt: TGTGCCAGCTCACCAGGGACGGGAGGGACTGAAGCTTTCTTT; CDR3aa: CASSPGTGGTEAFF
abundance: few; d_gene: .; v_gene: TRBV19; j_gene: TRBJ2-2; CDR3nt: TGTGCCAGTAGTGGGGGAGTCGGGGGCAGTTACACCGGGGAGCTGTTTTTT; CDR3aa: CASSGGVGGSYTGELFF
abundance: few; d_gene: .; v_gene: TRBV4-2; j_gene: TRBJ2-7; CDR3nt: TGTGCCAGCAGCCAATCAACCGGGGAATACTACGAGCAGTACTTC; CDR3aa: CASSQSTGEYYEQYF
abundance: .; d_gene: .; v_gene: TRBV28; j_gene: TRBJ2-7; CDR3nt: TGTGCCAGCAGTTCATATAGCCTTGTGGTATACGAGCAGTACTTC; CDR3aa: CASSSYSLVVYEQYF
abundance: .; d_gene: .; v_gene: TRBV5-6; j_gene: TRBJ1-2; CDR3nt: TGTGCCAGCAGCCCGTTGCGGACAGACTATGGCTACACCTTC; CDR3aa: CASSPLRTDYGYTF
abundance: .; d_gene: .; v_gene: TRBV10-1; j_gene: TRBJ2-1; CDR3nt: TGCGCCAGCAGTAACAGCGAGGTGCGGAATGAGCAGTTCTTC; CDR3aa: CASSNSEVRNEQFF
abundance: few; d_gene: TRBD1; v_gene: TRBV30; j_gene: TRBJ2-5; CDR3nt: TGTGCCTGGAGTGAACAGGGGTACCAAGAGACCCAGTACTTC; CDR3aa: CAWSEQGYQETQYF
abundance: few; d_gene: TRBD1; v_gene: TRBV18; j_gene: TRBJ2-1; CDR3nt: TGTGCCAGCTCACCGTATCCAGGACAGGGTCGGGCGGATGAGCAGTTCTTC; CDR3aa: CASSPYPGQGRADEQFF
abundance: .; d_gene: .; v_gene: TRBV19; j_gene: TRBJ2-7; CDR3nt: TGTGCCAGTAGTAAGGGTGAGAGTAACTACGAGCAGTACTTC; CDR3aa: CASSKGESNYEQYF
abundance: .; d_gene: TRBD1; v_gene: TRBV11-2; j_gene: TRBJ2-5; CDR3nt: TGTGCCAGCAGCTCCAGGACAGGGCTAGAGACCCAGTACTTC; CDR3aa: CASSSRTGLETQYF
abundance: .; d_gene: TRBD1; v_gene: TRBV27; j_gene: TRBJ2-7; CDR3nt: TGTGCCAGCAGTTTAAGGTCCAGGGGGCTCTCGGCTGACAGCTCCTACGAGCAGTACTTC; CDR3aa: CASSLRSRGLSADSSYEQYF